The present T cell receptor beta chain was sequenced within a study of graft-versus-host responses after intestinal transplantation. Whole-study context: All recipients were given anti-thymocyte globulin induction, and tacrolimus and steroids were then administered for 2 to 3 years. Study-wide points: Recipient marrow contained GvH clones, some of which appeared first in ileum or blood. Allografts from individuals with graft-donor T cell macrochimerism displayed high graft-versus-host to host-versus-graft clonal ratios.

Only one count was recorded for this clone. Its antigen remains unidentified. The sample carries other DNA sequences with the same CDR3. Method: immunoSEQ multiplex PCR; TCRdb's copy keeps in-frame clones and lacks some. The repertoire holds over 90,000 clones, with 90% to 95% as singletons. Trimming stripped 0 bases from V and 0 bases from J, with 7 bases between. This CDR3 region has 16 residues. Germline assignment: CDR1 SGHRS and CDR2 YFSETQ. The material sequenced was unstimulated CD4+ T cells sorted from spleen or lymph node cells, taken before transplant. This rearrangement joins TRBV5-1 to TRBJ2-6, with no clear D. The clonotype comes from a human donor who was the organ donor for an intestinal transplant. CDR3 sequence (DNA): TGCGCCAGCAGCTTGGTAGGAGCCTCTGGGGCCAACGTCCTGACTTTC. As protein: CASSLVGASGANVLTF.